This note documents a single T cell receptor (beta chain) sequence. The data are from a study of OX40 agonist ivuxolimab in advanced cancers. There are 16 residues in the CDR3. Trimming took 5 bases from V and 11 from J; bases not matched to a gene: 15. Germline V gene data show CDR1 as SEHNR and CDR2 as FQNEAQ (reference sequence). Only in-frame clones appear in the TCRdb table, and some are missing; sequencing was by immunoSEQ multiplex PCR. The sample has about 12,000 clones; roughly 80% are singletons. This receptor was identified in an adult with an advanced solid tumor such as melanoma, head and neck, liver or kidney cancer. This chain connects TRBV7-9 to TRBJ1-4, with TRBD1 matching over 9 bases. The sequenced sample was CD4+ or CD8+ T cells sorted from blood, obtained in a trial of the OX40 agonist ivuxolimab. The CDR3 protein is CASSRTGEPLMSKLFF. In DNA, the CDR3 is TGTGCCAGCAGCCGGACAGGGGAACCTTTAATGAGTAAACTGTTTTTT. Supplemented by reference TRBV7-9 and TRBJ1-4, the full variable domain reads DTGVSQNPRHKITKRGQNVTFRCDPISEHNRLYWYRQTLGQGPEFLTYFQNEAQLEKSRLLSDRFSAERPKGSFSTLEIQRTEQGDSAMYLCASSRTGEPLMSKLFFGSGTQLSVL.